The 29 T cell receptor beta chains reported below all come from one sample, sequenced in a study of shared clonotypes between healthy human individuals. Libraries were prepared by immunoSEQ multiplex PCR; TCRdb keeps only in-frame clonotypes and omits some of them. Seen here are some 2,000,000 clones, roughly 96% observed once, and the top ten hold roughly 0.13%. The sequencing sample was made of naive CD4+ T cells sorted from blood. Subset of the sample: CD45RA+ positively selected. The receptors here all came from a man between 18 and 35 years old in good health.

Here the CDR3 reads CASSAEGTALGLSPLHF. The CDR3 DNA is TGCGCCAGCAGCGCGGAGGGGACCGCCTTGGGACTTTCACCCCTCCACTTT. V usage is TRBV5-1 and J usage is TRBJ1-6; perhaps TRBD1 as D (5 bases). V was trimmed by 4 bases and J by 9 bases, leaving 23 bases between them. From germline, CDR1 is SGHRS and CDR2 YFSETQ. CDR3 length equals 17 residues.

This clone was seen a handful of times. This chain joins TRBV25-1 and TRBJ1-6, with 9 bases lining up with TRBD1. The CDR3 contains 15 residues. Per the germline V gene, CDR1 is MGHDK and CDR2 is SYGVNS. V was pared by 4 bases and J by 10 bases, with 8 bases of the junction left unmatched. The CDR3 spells CASSAPGTGQSPLHF. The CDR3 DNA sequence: TGTGCCAGCAGTGCCCCCGGGACAGGGCAATCACCCCTCCACTTT.

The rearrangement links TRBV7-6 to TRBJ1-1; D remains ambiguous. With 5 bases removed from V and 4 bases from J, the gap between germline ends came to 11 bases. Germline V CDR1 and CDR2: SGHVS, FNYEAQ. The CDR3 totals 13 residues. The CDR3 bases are TGTGCCAGCAGCCAGGACGGTTTCACTGAAGCTTTCTTT. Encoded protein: CASSQDGFTEAFF. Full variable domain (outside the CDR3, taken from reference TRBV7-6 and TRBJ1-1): GAGVSQSPRYKVTKRGQDVALRCDPISGHVSLYWYRQALGQGPEFLTYFNYEAQQDKSGLPNDRFSAERPEGSISTLTIQRTEQRDSAMYRCASSQDGFTEAFFGQGTRLTVV.

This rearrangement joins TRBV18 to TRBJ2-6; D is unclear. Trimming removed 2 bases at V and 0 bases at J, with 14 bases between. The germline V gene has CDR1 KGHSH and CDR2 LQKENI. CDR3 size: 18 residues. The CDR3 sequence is CASSPIGSYNSGANVLTF. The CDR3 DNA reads TGTGCCAGCTCACCAATAGGATCTTATAACTCTGGGGCCAACGTCCTGACTTTC.

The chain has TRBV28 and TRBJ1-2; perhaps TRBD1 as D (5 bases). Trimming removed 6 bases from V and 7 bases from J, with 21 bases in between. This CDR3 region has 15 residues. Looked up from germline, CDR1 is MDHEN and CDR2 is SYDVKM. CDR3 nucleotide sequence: TGTGCCAGCAGCTTTGGACGGGTGGGGGTAGGTGGCTACACCTTC. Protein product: CASSFGRVGVGGYTF.

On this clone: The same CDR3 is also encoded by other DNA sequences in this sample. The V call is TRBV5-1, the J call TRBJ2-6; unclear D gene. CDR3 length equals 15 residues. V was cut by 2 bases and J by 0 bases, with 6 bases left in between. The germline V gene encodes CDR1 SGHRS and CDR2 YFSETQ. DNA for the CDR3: TGCGCCAGCAGCTTTCCACGCTCTGGGGCCAACGTCCTGACTTTC. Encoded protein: CASSFPRSGANVLTF.

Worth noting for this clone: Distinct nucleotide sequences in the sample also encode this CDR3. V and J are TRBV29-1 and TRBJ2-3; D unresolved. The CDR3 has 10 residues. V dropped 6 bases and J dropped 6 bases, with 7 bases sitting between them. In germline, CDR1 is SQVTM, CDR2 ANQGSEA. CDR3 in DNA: TGCAGCGTAGGAGAGGATACGCAGTATTTT. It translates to CSVGEDTQYF.

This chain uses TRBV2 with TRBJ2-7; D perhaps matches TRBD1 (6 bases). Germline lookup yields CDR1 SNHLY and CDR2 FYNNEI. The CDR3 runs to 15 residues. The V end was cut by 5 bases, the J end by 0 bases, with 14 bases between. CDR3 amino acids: CASSHSQGFSYEQYF. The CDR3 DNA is TGTGCCAGCAGTCACAGTCAGGGGTTCTCCTACGAGCAGTACTTC.

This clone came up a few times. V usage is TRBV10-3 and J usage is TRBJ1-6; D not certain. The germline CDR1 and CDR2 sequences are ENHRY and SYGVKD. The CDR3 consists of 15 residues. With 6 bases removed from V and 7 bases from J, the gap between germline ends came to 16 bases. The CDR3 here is CAIRARTDDNSPLHF. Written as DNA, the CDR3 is TGTGCCATCAGAGCCCGGACGGATGACAATTCACCCCTCCACTTT.

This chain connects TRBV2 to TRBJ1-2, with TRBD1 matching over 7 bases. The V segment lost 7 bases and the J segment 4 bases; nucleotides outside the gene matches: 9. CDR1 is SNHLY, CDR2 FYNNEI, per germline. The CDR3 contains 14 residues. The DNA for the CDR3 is TGTGCCAGCAAAGAGACAGGGCGACCCTATGGCTACACCTTC. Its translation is CASKETGRPYGYTF.

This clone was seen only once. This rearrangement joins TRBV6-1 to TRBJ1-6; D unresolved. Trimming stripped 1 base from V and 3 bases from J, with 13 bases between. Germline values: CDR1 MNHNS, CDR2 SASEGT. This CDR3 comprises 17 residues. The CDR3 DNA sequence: TGTGCCAGCAGTGAAGGCCAGATAATGGGCTATAATTCACCCCTCCACTTT. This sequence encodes CASSEGQIMGYNSPLHF.

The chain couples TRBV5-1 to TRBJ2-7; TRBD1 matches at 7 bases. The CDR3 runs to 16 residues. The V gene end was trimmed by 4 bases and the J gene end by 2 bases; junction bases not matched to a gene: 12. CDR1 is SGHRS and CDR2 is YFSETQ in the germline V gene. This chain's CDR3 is CASSHLDRDQTYEQYF. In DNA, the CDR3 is TGCGCCAGCAGCCATCTCGACAGGGATCAGACCTACGAGCAGTACTTC.

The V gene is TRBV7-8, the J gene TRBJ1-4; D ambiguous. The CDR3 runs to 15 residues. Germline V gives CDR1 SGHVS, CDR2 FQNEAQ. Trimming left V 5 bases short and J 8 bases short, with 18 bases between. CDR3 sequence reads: CASSPGQGQGEKLFF. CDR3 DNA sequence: TGTGCCAGCAGCCCCGGGCAAGGTCAAGGGGAAAAACTGTTTTTT.

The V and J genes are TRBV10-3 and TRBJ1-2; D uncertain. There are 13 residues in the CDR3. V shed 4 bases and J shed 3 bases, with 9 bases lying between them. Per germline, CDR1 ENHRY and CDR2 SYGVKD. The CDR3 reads CAISGKVDYGYTF. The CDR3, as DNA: TGTGCCATCAGTGGGAAGGTAGACTATGGCTACACCTTC.

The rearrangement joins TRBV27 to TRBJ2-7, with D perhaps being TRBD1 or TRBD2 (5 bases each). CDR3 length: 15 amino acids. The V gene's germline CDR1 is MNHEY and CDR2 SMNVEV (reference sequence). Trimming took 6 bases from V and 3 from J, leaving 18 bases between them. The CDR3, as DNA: TGTGCCAGCAGCCGAGCCGTGGGACGGATCTACGAGCAGTACTTC. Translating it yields CASSRAVGRIYEQYF.

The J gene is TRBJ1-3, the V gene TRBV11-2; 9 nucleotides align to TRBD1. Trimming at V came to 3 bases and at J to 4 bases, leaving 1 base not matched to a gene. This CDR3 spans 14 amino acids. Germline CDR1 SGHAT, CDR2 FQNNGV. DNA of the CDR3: TGTGCCAGCAGCTTGACAGGGGGAGGAAACACCATATATTTT. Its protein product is CASSLTGGGNTIYF.

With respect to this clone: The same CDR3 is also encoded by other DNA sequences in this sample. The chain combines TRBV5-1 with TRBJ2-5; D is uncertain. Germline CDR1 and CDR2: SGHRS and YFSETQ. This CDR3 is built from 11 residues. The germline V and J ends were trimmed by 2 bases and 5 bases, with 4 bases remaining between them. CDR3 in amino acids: CASSFLETQYF. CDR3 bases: TGCGCCAGCAGCTTTCTCGAGACCCAGTACTTC. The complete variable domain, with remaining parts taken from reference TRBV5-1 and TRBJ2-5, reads KAGVTQTPRYLIKTRGQQVTLSCSPISGHRSVSWYQQTPGQGLQFLFEYFSETQRNKGNFPGRFSGRQFSNSRSEMNVSTLELGDSALYLCASSFLETQYFGPGTRLLVL.

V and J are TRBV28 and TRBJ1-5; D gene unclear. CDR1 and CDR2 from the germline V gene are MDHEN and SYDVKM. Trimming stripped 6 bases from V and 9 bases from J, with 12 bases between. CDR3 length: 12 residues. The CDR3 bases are TGTGCCAGCAGCTCCCGGGCAGGGCCCCAGCATTTT. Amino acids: CASSSRAGPQHF.

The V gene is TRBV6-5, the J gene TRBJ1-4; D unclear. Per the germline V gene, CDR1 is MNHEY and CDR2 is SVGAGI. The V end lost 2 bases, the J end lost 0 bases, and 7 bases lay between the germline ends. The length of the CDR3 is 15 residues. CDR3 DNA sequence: TGTGCCAGCAGTTACCGGGAGACAACTAATGAAAAACTGTTTTTT. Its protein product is CASSYRETTNEKLFF.

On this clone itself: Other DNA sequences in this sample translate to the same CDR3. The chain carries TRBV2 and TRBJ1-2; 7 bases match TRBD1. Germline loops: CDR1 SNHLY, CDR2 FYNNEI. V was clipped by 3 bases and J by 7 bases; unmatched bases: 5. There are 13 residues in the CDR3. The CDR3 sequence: CASSEEGAGGYTF. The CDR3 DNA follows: TGTGCCAGCAGTGAGGAGGGGGCAGGTGGCTACACCTTC.

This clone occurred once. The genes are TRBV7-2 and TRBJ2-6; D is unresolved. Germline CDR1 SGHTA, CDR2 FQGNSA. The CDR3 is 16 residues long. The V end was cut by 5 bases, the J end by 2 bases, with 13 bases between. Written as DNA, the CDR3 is TGTGCCAGCAGCATCCAAAGGACGCCTGGGGCCAACGTCCTGACTTTC. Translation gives CASSIQRTPGANVLTF.

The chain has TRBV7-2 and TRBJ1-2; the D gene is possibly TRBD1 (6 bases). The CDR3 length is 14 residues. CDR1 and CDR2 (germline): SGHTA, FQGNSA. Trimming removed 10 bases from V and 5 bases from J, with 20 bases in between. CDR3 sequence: CATEQEGQGYGYTF. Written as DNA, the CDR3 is TGTGCCACCGAACAGGAGGGGCAGGGGTATGGCTACACCTTC. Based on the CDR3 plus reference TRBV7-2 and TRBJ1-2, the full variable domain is GAGVSQSPSNKVTEKGKDVELRCDPISGHTALYWYRQSLGQGLEFLIYFQGNSAPDKSGLPSDRFSAERTGGSVSTLTIQRTQQEDSAVYLCATEQEGQGYGYTFGSGTRLTVV.

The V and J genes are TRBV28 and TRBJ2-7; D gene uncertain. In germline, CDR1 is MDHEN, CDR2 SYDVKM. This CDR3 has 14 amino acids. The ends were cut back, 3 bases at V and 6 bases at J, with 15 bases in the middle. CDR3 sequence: CASSFSLGSGEQYF. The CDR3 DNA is TGTGCCAGCAGTTTTTCGCTGGGTTCGGGCGAGCAGTACTTC.

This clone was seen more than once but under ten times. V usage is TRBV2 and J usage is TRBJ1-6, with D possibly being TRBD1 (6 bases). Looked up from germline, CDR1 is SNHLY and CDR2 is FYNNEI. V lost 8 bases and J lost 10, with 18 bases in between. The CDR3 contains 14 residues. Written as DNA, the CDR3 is TGTGCCAGCCTTATACGGACAGAGGGATCACCCCTCCACTTT. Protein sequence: CASLIRTEGSPLHF.

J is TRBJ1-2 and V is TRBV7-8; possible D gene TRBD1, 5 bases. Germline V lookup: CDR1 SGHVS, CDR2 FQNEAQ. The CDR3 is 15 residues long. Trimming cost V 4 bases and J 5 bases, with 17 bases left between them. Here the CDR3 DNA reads TGTGCCAGCAGCTCAGCACCGGGGCTAAAATATGGCTACACCTTC. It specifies CASSSAPGLKYGYTF.

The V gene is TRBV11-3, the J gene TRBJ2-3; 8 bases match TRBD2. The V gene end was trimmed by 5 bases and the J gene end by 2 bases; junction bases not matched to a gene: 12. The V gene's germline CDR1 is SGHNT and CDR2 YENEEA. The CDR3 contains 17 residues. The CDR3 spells CASSMGVAGPNTDTQYF. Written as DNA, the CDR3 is TGTGCCAGCAGCATGGGCGTAGCGGGGCCGAACACAGATACGCAGTATTTT. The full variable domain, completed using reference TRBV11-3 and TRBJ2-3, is EAGVVQSPRYKIIEKKQPVAFWCNPISGHNTLYWYLQNLGQGPELLIRYENEEAVDDSQLPKDRFSAERLKGVDSTLKIQPAELGDSAVYLCASSMGVAGPNTDTQYFGPGTRLTVL.

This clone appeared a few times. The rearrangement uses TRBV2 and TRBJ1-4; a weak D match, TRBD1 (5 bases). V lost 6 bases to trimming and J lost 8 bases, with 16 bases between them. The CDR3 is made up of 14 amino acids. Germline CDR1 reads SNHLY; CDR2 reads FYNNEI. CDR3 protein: CASRMTVLGEKLFF. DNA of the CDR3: TGTGCCAGCAGAATGACAGTTCTAGGGGAAAAACTGTTTTTT. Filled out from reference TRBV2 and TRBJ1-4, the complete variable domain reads EPEVTQTPSHQVTQMGQEVILRCVPISNHLYFYWYRQILGQKVEFLVSFYNNEISEKSEIFDDQFSVERPDGSNFTLKIRSTKLEDSAMYFCASRMTVLGEKLFFGSGTQLSVL.

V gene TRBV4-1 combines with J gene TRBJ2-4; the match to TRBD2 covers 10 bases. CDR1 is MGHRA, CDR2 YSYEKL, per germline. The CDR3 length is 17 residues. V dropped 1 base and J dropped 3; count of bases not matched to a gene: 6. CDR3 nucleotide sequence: TGCGCCAGCAGCCAAGGTCGGCTAGCGGGGGTCAAAAACATTCAGTACTTC. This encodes CASSQGRLAGVKNIQYF.

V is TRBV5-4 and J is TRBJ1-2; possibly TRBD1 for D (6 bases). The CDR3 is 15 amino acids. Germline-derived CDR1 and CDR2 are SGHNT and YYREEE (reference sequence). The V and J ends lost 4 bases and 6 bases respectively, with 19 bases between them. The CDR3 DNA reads TGTGCCAGCAGCCCCGGGGGGGCAGTAAGGGATGGCTACACCTTC. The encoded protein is CASSPGGAVRDGYTF.